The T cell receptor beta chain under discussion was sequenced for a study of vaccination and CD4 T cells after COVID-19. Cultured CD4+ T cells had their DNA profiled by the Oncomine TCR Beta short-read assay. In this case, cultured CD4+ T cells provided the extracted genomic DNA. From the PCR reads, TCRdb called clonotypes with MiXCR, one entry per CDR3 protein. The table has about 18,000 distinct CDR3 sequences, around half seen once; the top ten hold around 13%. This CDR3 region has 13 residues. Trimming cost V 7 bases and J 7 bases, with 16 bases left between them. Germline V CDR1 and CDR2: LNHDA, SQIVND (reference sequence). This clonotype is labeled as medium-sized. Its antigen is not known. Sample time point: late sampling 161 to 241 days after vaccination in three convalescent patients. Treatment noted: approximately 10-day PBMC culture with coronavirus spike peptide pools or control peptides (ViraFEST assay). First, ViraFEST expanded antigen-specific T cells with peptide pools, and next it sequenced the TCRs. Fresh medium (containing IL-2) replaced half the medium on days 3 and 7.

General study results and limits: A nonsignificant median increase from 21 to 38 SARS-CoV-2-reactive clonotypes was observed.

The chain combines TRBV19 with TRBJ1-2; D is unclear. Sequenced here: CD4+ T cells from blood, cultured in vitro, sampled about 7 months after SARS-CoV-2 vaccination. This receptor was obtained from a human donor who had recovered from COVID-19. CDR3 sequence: CASIQDGMVGYTF. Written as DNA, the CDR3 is TGTGCCAGTATACAAGACGGGATGGTTGGCTACACCTTC.